A selection of T cell receptor beta chains follows, all from one sample in a study of identical twins. TCRdb re-called the 5' RACE reads with MiXCR, one entry per CDR3 protein. This table holds roughly 200,000 distinct CDR3 sequences, approximately 16% found once. The sample was also reused in another study, on T cells expressing NK-cell markers.

Sequencing was done on a sample of CD8+ T cells sorted from blood. Source of these receptors: a woman aged 18-30 years in good health. The CDR3 runs from the conserved cysteine through the conserved F or W. Each record gives: clone size, V gene, D gene, J gene, CDR3 protein, CDR3 DNA. A D gene is named only where the DNA matches it firmly. Rows may omit the clone size; those that give it use once, few, many or a size class.

few	TRBV20-1	NA	TRBJ2-7	CSASSWDSYEQYF	TGCAGTGCTAGCTCCTGGGACTCCTACGAGCAGTACTTC
few	TRBV3-1	NA	TRBJ2-1	CASSPTLYNEQFF	TGTGCCAGCAGCCCGACTCTTTACAATGAGCAGTTCTTC
many	TRBV12-3/TRBV12-4	NA	TRBJ1-1	CASSFGPGLEAFF	TGTGCCAGCAGTTTCGGTCCGGGGCTCGAAGCTTTCTTT
many	TRBV28	NA	TRBJ1-2	CASSQGAAGGYTF	TGTGCCAGCAGCCAAGGCGCAGCTGGCGGCTACACCTTC
NA	TRBV10-3	TRBD1	TRBJ1-2	CAIRLTGNYGYTF	TGTGCCATCAGATTGACAGGGAACTATGGCTACACCTTC
many	TRBV10-3	TRBD2	TRBJ2-3	CAISDPTGLAGVADTQYF	TGTGCCATCAGTGACCCAACGGGACTAGCGGGAGTAGCAGATACGCAGTATTTT
many	TRBV7-6	NA	TRBJ2-3	CASSSRGTDTQYF	TGTGCCAGCAGCTCTAGAGGCACAGATACGCAGTATTTT
NA	TRBV20-1	NA	TRBJ2-7	CSARDPTAPITYEQYF	TGCAGTGCTAGGGACCCGACAGCGCCTATAACCTACGAGCAGTACTTC
NA	TRBV12-3/TRBV12-4	NA	TRBJ2-2	CASTTLGSGELFF	TGTGCCAGCACCACCCTAGGCTCCGGGGAGCTGTTTTTT
NA	TRBV7-2	TRBD2	TRBJ2-1	CASSPVAGGLNEQFF	TGTGCCAGCAGCCCAGTAGCGGGAGGCCTAAATGAGCAGTTCTTC
NA	TRBV4-2	NA	TRBJ2-5	CASSQDSGETQYF	TGTGCCAGCAGCCAAGATTCAGGAGAGACCCAGTACTTC
few	TRBV21-1	NA	TRBJ2-1	CASSKVGGGGYNEQFF	TGTGCCAGCAGCAAAGTAGGAGGGGGTGGCTACAATGAGCAGTTCTTC
few	TRBV9	TRBD2	TRBJ2-5	CASSVGGTRLETQYF	TGTGCCAGCAGCGTGGGCGGGACTAGGTTGGAGACCCAGTACTTC
NA	TRBV12-3/TRBV12-4	NA	TRBJ2-3	CASVAGTFSTDTQYF	TGTGCCAGCGTTGCAGGGACCTTTAGCACAGATACGCAGTATTTT
few	TRBV6-1	TRBD1	TRBJ2-5	CASRTGSVTETQYF	TGTGCCAGCAGGACAGGGTCGGTGACGGAGACCCAGTACTTC
NA	TRBV7-6	NA	TRBJ2-3	CASSLGRTTSTDTQYF	TGTGCCAGCAGCTTAGGGCGGACAACTAGCACAGATACGCAGTATTTT
few	TRBV12-3/TRBV12-4	NA	TRBJ2-1	CASSPPEGFLEQFF	TGTGCCAGCAGTCCCCCTGAGGGATTCTTGGAGCAGTTCTTC
NA	TRBV29-1	NA	TRBJ1-2	CSVDWSGSYGYTF	TGCAGCGTTGATTGGTCGGGCAGCTATGGCTACACCTTC
NA	TRBV29-1	TRBD2	TRBJ2-5	CSVLRRGGVQETQYF	TGCAGCGTTCTCCGCCGGGGGGGAGTTCAAGAGACCCAGTACTTC
NA	TRBV7-8	NA	TRBJ1-1	CASSFPGMNTEAFF	TGTGCCAGCAGCTTCCCGGGGATGAACACTGAAGCTTTCTTT
NA	TRBV12-3/TRBV12-4	TRBD2	TRBJ2-1	CASSHLAGGIYNEQFF	TGTGCCAGCAGCCACCTAGCGGGGGGGATTTACAATGAGCAGTTCTTC
NA	TRBV2	NA	TRBJ2-7	CASSEGGTYEQYF	TGTGCCAGCAGTGAAGGGGGAACCTACGAGCAGTACTTC
NA	TRBV7-9	TRBD2	TRBJ2-5	CASSLLGLAGPQETQYF	TGTGCCAGCAGCTTATTGGGACTAGCGGGACCCCAAGAGACCCAGTACTTC
NA	TRBV7-6	TRBD2	TRBJ2-4	CASSFRFSGKTNKEVAKNIQYF	TGTGCCAGCAGCTTTCGATTTAGCGGGAAGACCAACAAAGAGGTGGCCAAAAACATTCAGTACTTC
NA	TRBV5-1	NA	TRBJ2-3	CASSLWTADTQYF	TGCGCCAGCAGCTTATGGACAGCAGATACGCAGTATTTT
many	TRBV5-1	NA	TRBJ2-7	CASSYRQTRGSDEQYF	TGCGCCAGCAGCTACAGACAAACCAGGGGCTCCGACGAGCAGTACTTC
NA	TRBV12-3/TRBV12-4	NA	TRBJ2-5	CASSPPGRGETQYF	TGTGCCAGCAGTCCTCCGGGCCGAGGGGAGACCCAGTACTTC
few	TRBV2	NA	TRBJ1-1	CASSDGGVAYPEEAFF	TGTGCCAGCAGTGACGGAGGGGTCGCATACCCCGAAGAAGCTTTCTTT
few	TRBV7-9	NA	TRBJ2-7	CASSAGTPYEQYF	TGTGCCAGCAGCGCCGGGACACCTTACGAGCAGTACTTC
few	TRBV11-2	TRBD2	TRBJ2-5	CASSLEAGGTQETQYF	TGTGCCAGCAGCTTAGAGGCGGGGGGTACCCAAGAGACCCAGTACTTC
few	TRBV6-2/TRBV6-3	NA	TRBJ2-3	CASSYAVGGLNTDTQYF	TGTGCCAGCAGTTACGCCGTCGGGGGGCTGAACACAGATACGCAGTATTTT
NA	TRBV6-1	TRBD2	TRBJ2-5	CASYGGSQETQYF	TGTGCCAGCTACGGGGGGAGCCAAGAGACCCAGTACTTC
few	TRBV3-1	NA	TRBJ2-3	CASSQPPDTQYF	TGTGCCAGCAGCCAACCCCCCGATACGCAGTATTTT
few	TRBV7-2	TRBD2	TRBJ2-1	CASSRGRSGRASNEQFF	TGTGCCAGCAGCCGAGGGAGGAGCGGGAGGGCCTCCAATGAGCAGTTCTTC
NA	TRBV7-9	NA	TRBJ1-1	CASSIQIEAFF	TGTGCCAGCAGCATCCAGATTGAAGCTTTCTTT
NA	TRBV27	TRBD1	TRBJ2-7	CASSLRDRSYEQYF	TGTGCCAGCAGTTTGAGGGACAGATCCTACGAGCAGTACTTC
NA	TRBV6-1	NA	TRBJ2-7	CASSGLSSYEQYF	TGTGCCAGCAGCGGACTGAGCTCCTACGAGCAGTACTTC
few	TRBV6-5	NA	TRBJ2-7	CASFRGDEQYF	TGTGCCAGCTTCCGGGGCGACGAGCAGTACTTC
few	TRBV7-2	NA	TRBJ2-1	CASSLGDGSLEMEEFF	TGTGCCAGCAGTCTGGGGGACGGCTCCCTCGAAATGGAGGAGTTCTTC
NA	TRBV9	TRBD2	TRBJ2-3	CASSAPGGPDTQYF	TGTGCCAGCAGCGCCCCGGGGGGGCCTGATACGCAGTATTTT
few	TRBV9	TRBD2	TRBJ2-3	CASSGGTSGGPTDTQYF	TGTGCCAGCAGCGGCGGGACTAGCGGGGGCCCCACAGATACGCAGTATTTT
once	TRBV20-1	TRBD2	TRBJ2-7	CSARLRLAGGKSYEQYF	TGCAGTGCGCGTCTAAGGCTAGCGGGTGGAAAGTCCTACGAGCAGTACTTC
few	TRBV6-5	TRBD1	TRBJ1-1	CASSYLQGAEAFF	TGTGCCAGCAGTTACTTGCAGGGGGCGGAAGCTTTCTTT
NA	TRBV7-9	NA	TRBJ2-5	CASSPYLGRIQQETQYF	TGTGCCAGCAGCCCCTACCTCGGCAGAATTCAACAAGAGACCCAGTACTTC
few	TRBV11-2	TRBD2	TRBJ2-5	CASRPTRGGEGETQYF	TGTGCCAGCAGACCCACTCGGGGGGGCGAAGGCGAGACCCAGTACTTC
few	TRBV11-2	NA	TRBJ1-1	CASSSGPGSGAFF	TGTGCCAGCAGCTCGGGACCCGGGTCCGGCGCTTTCTTT
NA	TRBV27	NA	TRBJ2-3	CASKPFLVGRNTDTQYF	TGTGCCAGCAAACCCTTCCTGGTCGGCAGGAACACAGATACGCAGTATTTT
NA	TRBV11-3	TRBD1	TRBJ2-7	CASSPYKRQGYCEQYF	TGTGCCAGCAGCCCGTACAAACGACAGGGGTATTGCGAGCAGTACTTC
NA	TRBV7-9	NA	TRBJ2-7	CASSKDSYSYEQYF	TGTGCCAGCAGTAAGGACAGCTATTCGTACGAGCAGTACTTC
few	TRBV7-9	NA	TRBJ2-1	CASSLGTVGYDEQFF	TGTGCCAGCAGCTTAGGAACGGTGGGTTACGATGAGCAGTTCTTC
NA	TRBV6-2/TRBV6-3	TRBD2	TRBJ2-7	CASSELAGEGEQYF	TGTGCCAGCAGCGAACTAGCGGGAGAAGGCGAGCAGTACTTC
NA	TRBV6-2/TRBV6-3	TRBD2	TRBJ2-5	CASTSAGTETQYF	TGTGCCAGCACCTCAGCGGGGACGGAGACCCAGTACTTC
NA	TRBV12-3/TRBV12-4	NA	TRBJ2-7	CASSPRGRIHYEQYF	TGTGCCAGCAGCCCCAGGGGGAGGATCCACTACGAGCAGTACTTC